These 31 T cell receptor beta chains were all obtained from the same sample, sequenced in a study of T-cell reconstitution after alpha-beta-depleted transplantation in children. Preparing the TCRbeta library involved the use of unique molecular identifiers. Using its own MiXCR run on the PCR reads, TCRdb lists one record per CDR3 protein. The sample consists of about 580,000 distinct CDR3 sequences, over 25% of them appearing once. Sequenced material: PBMCs, taken before TCRalphabeta/CD19-depleted stem cell transplant. The receptors shown here come from a boy less than two years old with Wiskott-Aldrich syndrome, due to receive a stem cell transplant.

The table lists this clonotype with a few counts. One junction end disagrees with the germline gene, perhaps due to a read error. This chain links TRBV5-1 with TRBJ2-1; TRBD2 matches 8 bases. The CDR3 covers 13 residues. In germline, CDR1 is SGHRS, CDR2 YFSETQ. The CDR3 spells CASSTSGYNEQFF. CDR3 in DNA: TGTGCCAGCAGCACTAGCGGTTACAATGAGCAGTTCTTC. Full variable domain (outside the CDR3, taken from reference TRBV5-1 and TRBJ2-1): KAGVTQTPRYLIKTRGQQVTLSCSPISGHRSVSWYQQTPGQGLQFLFEYFSETQRNKGNFPGRFSGRQFSNSRSEMNVSTLELGDSALYLCASSTSGYNEQFFGPGTRLTVL.

The chain employs TRBV5-1 and TRBJ2-1; TRBD2 matches 12 bases. CDR1 SGHRS and CDR2 YFSETQ come from the germline V gene. Trimming removed 4 bases from V and 6 bases from J; junction bases left unmatched: 8. The CDR3 runs 16 residues. As DNA, the CDR3 is TGCGCCAGCAGCCCGTCACAGGGACTAGCGGGCAATGAGCAGTTCTTC. Protein: CASSPSQGLAGNEQFF.

The V call is TRBV5-1, the J call TRBJ2-5; either TRBD1 or TRBD2 may supply D (5 bases each). V was cut by 4 bases and J by 0 bases, with 10 bases left in between. Per germline, CDR1 SGHRS and CDR2 YFSETQ. This CDR3 has 14 amino acids. The CDR3 region has the DNA TGCGCCAGCAGCGCCGGGACCTACCAAGAGACCCAGTACTTC. It specifies CASSAGTYQETQYF. The variable domain in full, with the rest retrieved from reference TRBV5-1 and TRBJ2-5, is KAGVTQTPRYLIKTRGQQVTLSCSPISGHRSVSWYQQTPGQGLQFLFEYFSETQRNKGNFPGRFSGRQFSNSRSEMNVSTLELGDSALYLCASSAGTYQETQYFGPGTRLLVL.

J is TRBJ2-1 and V is TRBV12-3 or TRBV12-4; tentative D call: TRBD2 (6 bases). V lost 2 bases, J lost 7 bases, and 18 bases lay in between. The CDR3 has 16 amino acids. The CDR3 DNA is TGTGCCAGCAGTTTAATCTTTGTGCTAGCGCTTAATGAGCAGTTCTTC. Its protein product is CASSLIFVLALNEQFF.

This clonotype showed up just a few times. V gene TRBV12-3 or TRBV12-4 combines with J gene TRBJ2-5, with D unclear. V was cut by 5 bases and J by 5 bases, with 15 bases left in between. The CDR3 spans 14 residues. Here the CDR3 DNA reads TGTGCCAGCAGTAGAGCTACTTACGGGGAGACCCAGTACTTC. Translating it yields CASSRATYGETQYF.

The gene calls are TRBV24-1 and TRBJ2-2; 10 bases are shared with TRBD1. CDR3 length equals 20 residues. The junction had 11 bases not matched to a gene; V was cut back by 2 bases and J by 0 bases. Germline CDR1 reads KGHDR; CDR2 reads SFDVKD. The CDR3: CATSDSRPGQGITNTGELFF. The CDR3 DNA is TGTGCCACCAGTGATTCTCGTCCGGGACAGGGGATCACGAACACCGGGGAGCTGTTTTTT.

The J gene is TRBJ1-2, the V gene TRBV6-5, with D uncertain. CDR1 MNHEY and CDR2 SVGAGI come from the germline V gene. The CDR3 loop spans 15 amino acids. With 2 bases removed from V and 7 bases from J, the gap between germline ends came to 17 bases. This CDR3 reads CASSYLAGVRSGYTF. CDR3 DNA: TGTGCCAGCAGTTACCTTGCCGGGGTCAGAAGTGGCTACACCTTC.

This clonotype has a handful of counts. The CDR3 protein is CASSLLTGVDYGYTF. In DNA, the CDR3 is TGCGCCAGCAGCTTACTAACAGGGGTCGACTATGGCTACACCTTC. The genes are TRBV5-1 and TRBJ1-2, with 7 bases identical to TRBD1. After removal of 2 bases from V and 3 bases from J, the junction contained 7 bases not matched to a gene. This CDR3 comprises 15 residues. Germline assignment: CDR1 SGHRS and CDR2 YFSETQ.

There are a few counts of this clonotype. The chain employs TRBV11-2 and TRBJ2-2; D perhaps matches TRBD2 (6 bases). Germline V gives CDR1 SGHAT, CDR2 FQNNGV. The CDR3 loop spans 18 amino acids. Trimming took off 0 bases at V and 3 bases at J, with 17 bases between the two ends. The CDR3 here is CASSLDTLDYLYTGELFF. DNA for the CDR3: TGTGCCAGCAGCTTAGATACATTGGACTATCTATACACCGGGGAGCTGTTTTTT.

The CDR3 spells CASRAPGGKTQYF. In DNA form, the CDR3 reads TGTGCCAGCAGGGCCCCAGGGGGGAAGACCCAGTACTTC. The rearrangement links TRBV6-1 to TRBJ2-5; the D gene is possibly TRBD1 (7 bases). Trimming shortened V by 6 bases and J by 6 bases, and 14 bases separated the two germline ends. From germline, CDR1 is MNHNS and CDR2 SASEGT. CDR3 size: 13 residues.

In DNA, the CDR3 is TGTGCCAGCAGCCAGAGCGGGATGGGCAATGAGCAGTTCTTC. Residues: CASSQSGMGNEQFF. The chain recombines TRBV3-1 with TRBJ2-1, with 7 bases matching TRBD2. Germline V gene lookup returns CDR1 LGHDT and CDR2 YNNKEL (reference sequence). Trimming took 3 bases from V and 6 from J; bases not matched to a gene: 5. This CDR3 comprises 14 residues.

The gene calls are TRBV20-1 and TRBJ2-7, with a tentative D call TRBD2 (5 bases). The CDR3 is 14 amino acids. V was pared by 4 bases and J by 2 bases, with 15 bases between. Germline V gene data show CDR1 as DFQATT and CDR2 as SNEGSKA (reference sequence). For the CDR3, the DNA is TGCAGTGCTACGCCCAGAGGGTTTACCTACGAGCAGTACTTC. This encodes CSATPRGFTYEQYF.

This clonotype was found a few times. The V gene is TRBV6-5, the J gene TRBJ2-1; 7 bases map to TRBD1. Germline trimming cut 2 bases from V and 0 bases from J; bases unmatched to any gene: 4. The CDR3 runs to 16 residues. Germline lookup yields CDR1 MNHEY and CDR2 SVGAGI. CDR3 DNA sequence: TGTGCCAGCAGTTACCGGGGACAGCTCTCCTACAATGAGCAGTTCTTC. Translating gives CASSYRGQLSYNEQFF.

This clonotype was counted a few times. The rearrangement joins TRBV18 to TRBJ2-4; D gene unclear. Trimming cost V 3 bases and J 2 bases, with 14 bases left between them. This CDR3 is built from 16 residues. The germline gives CDR1 KGHSH, CDR2 LQKENI. The CDR3 region is CASSPLGRKTKNIQYF. Written as DNA, the CDR3 is TGTGCCAGCTCACCGCTAGGGCGCAAAACCAAAAACATTCAGTACTTC.

This clonotype was counted only a few times. The chain uses TRBV20-1 and TRBJ2-1; D unresolved. With 3 bases removed from V and 3 bases from J, the gap between germline ends came to 9 bases. Germline V gives CDR1 DFQATT, CDR2 SNEGSKA (reference sequence). The CDR3 runs to 13 residues. The CDR3 sequence is CSARASLYNEQFF. CDR3 DNA sequence: TGCAGTGCTAGGGCTTCCCTCTACAATGAGCAGTTCTTC.

This clonotype was counted between two and nine times. The V and J genes are TRBV27 and TRBJ2-1; 8 bases are a match to TRBD2. There are 18 residues in the CDR3. The trim removed 3 bases at V and 0 bases at J, leaving 10 bases unmatched. Germline lookup yields CDR1 MNHEY and CDR2 SMNVEV (reference sequence). In nucleotides, the CDR3 is TGTGCCAGCAGTTTTGGGAAAATAGCGGGAAGCTCCTACAATGAGCAGTTCTTC. Protein product: CASSFGKIAGSSYNEQFF.

The chain uses TRBV7-8 and TRBJ1-5, with D perhaps TRBD1 (6 bases). The ends were cut back, 5 bases at V and 7 bases at J, with 12 bases in the middle. CDR3 length: 13 residues. Germline CDR1 reads SGHVS; CDR2 reads FQNEAQ. This CDR3 is CASSLVGAQPQHF. The DNA for the CDR3 is TGTGCCAGCAGCCTAGTGGGGGCCCAGCCCCAGCATTTT.

The rearrangement uses TRBV11-2 and TRBJ2-7, with 7 nucleotides matching TRBD1. Germline V gene sequence: CDR1 SGHAT, CDR2 FQNNGV. This CDR3 comprises 17 residues. Germline trimming cut 0 bases from V and 1 base from J; bases unmatched to any gene: 9. The CDR3 region has the DNA TGTGCCAGCAGCTTAGATCCGGCAGGGGGACGTTCCTACGAGCAGTACTTC. It yields the protein CASSLDPAGGRSYEQYF.

The rearrangement uses TRBV20-1 and TRBJ2-5; TRBD2 matches at 11 bases. CDR1 is DFQATT and CDR2 is SNEGSKA in the germline V gene (reference sequence). Losses at the gene ends were 5 bases for V and 1 base for J; bases not matched to a gene: 6. This CDR3 is built from 15 residues. DNA for the CDR3: TGCAGTGCTGGTCGGACTAGCGGGTCCCAAGAGACCCAGTACTTC. This encodes CSAGRTSGSQETQYF.

This clonotype appeared a few times. V is TRBV7-9 and J is TRBJ2-7; possibly TRBD1 for D (6 bases). This CDR3 is 14 amino acids long. Germline-derived CDR1 and CDR2 are SEHNR and FQNEAQ (reference sequence). Trimming cost V 5 bases and J 4 bases, with 15 bases left between them. CDR3: CASSPGALPYEQYF. As DNA, the CDR3 is TGTGCCAGCAGCCCAGGGGCTTTGCCTTACGAGCAGTACTTC. The variable domain in full, with the rest retrieved from reference TRBV7-9 and TRBJ2-7, is DTGVSQNPRHKITKRGQNVTFRCDPISEHNRLYWYRQTLGQGPEFLTYFQNEAQLEKSRLLSDRFSAERPKGSFSTLEIQRTEQGDSAMYLCASSPGALPYEQYFGPGTRLTVT.

This clonotype occurred a few times. The V call is TRBV4-1, the J call TRBJ2-7; D unresolved. Trimming removed 2 bases at V and 0 bases at J, with 11 bases between. CDR1 is MGHRA, CDR2 YSYEKL, per germline. CDR3 length: 15 residues. The CDR3 spells CASSQLYQSSYEQYF. The CDR3, as DNA: TGCGCCAGCAGCCAACTCTACCAGAGCTCCTACGAGCAGTACTTC.

This rearrangement joins TRBV27 to TRBJ2-1, with D perhaps TRBD1 (5 bases). Germline V lookup: CDR1 MNHEY, CDR2 SMNVEV (reference sequence). With 4 bases removed from V and 7 bases from J, the gap between germline ends came to 11 bases. This CDR3 contains 13 residues. The DNA for the CDR3 is TGTGCCAGCAGTTGGAGCCCAGGGAATGAGCAGTTCTTC. Translating gives CASSWSPGNEQFF.

This clonotype appeared many times. This chain links TRBV20-1 with TRBJ2-5; D ambiguous. V lost 6 bases, J lost 0 bases, and 11 bases lay in between. Germline loops: CDR1 DFQATT, CDR2 SNEGSKA (reference sequence). The CDR3 runs to 13 residues. The CDR3 DNA reads TGCAGTGCGCGAGAACCCAACCAAGAGACCCAGTACTTC. It yields the protein CSAREPNQETQYF.

The genes are TRBV6-1 and TRBJ1-2; the D gene is possibly TRBD1 (5 bases). CDR1 MNHNS and CDR2 SASEGT come from the germline V gene. V was trimmed by 5 bases and J by 5 bases, leaving 15 bases between them. This CDR3 is 14 amino acids long. The CDR3 spells CASSPGGVTYGYTF. For the CDR3, the DNA is TGTGCCAGCAGTCCAGGAGGGGTTACGTATGGCTACACCTTC.

The gene calls are TRBV30 and TRBJ2-7, with a tentative D call TRBD1 (6 bases). The germline V gene encodes CDR1 GTSNPN and CDR2 SVGIG (reference sequence). V gave up 0 bases and J gave up 3 bases, with 15 bases separating them. CDR3 length: 15 amino acids. This CDR3 reads CAWSVKLGAGYEQYF. In DNA form, the CDR3 reads TGTGCCTGGAGTGTAAAGTTGGGGGCCGGCTACGAGCAGTACTTC.

The chain has TRBV5-1 and TRBJ2-1; 10 bases line up with TRBD2. This CDR3 region has 17 residues. V lost 4 bases, J lost 8 bases, and 15 bases stayed unmatched. In germline, CDR1 is SGHRS, CDR2 YFSETQ. The CDR3 region is CASSPDHLAGDVDEQFF. In DNA form, the CDR3 reads TGCGCCAGCAGCCCCGACCACCTAGCGGGAGATGTGGATGAGCAGTTCTTC.

The V gene is TRBV23-1, the J gene TRBJ2-1; D gene ambiguous. TRBV23-1 is an open reading frame whose function is uncertain. This CDR3 has 15 residues. The V end lost 2 bases, the J end lost 4 bases, and 12 bases lay between the germline ends. The CDR3 region is CASSQQEKDYNEQFF. The CDR3 nucleotides are TGCGCCAGCAGTCAACAGGAGAAGGATTACAATGAGCAGTTCTTC.

This chain connects TRBV4-2 to TRBJ2-3; no firm D call. The germline V and J ends were trimmed by 2 bases and 7 bases, with 10 bases remaining between them. CDR3 size: 13 residues. Germline V gives CDR1 LGHNA, CDR2 YNFKEQ. The CDR3 here is CASSQRLTNTQYF. The CDR3 region has the DNA TGTGCCAGCAGCCAACGCCTTACAAATACGCAGTATTTT.

The CDR3 nucleotides read TGTGCCAGCTCACCAGTAGCGGGAGTAGGCGACGAGCAGTACTTC. Protein product: CASSPVAGVGDEQYF. V and J are TRBV18 and TRBJ2-7, with TRBD2 matching 9 bases. There are 15 residues in the CDR3. Germline assignment: CDR1 KGHSH and CDR2 LQKENI. V shed 2 bases, J shed 5 bases, and the junction held 7 bases outside the gene matches. The variable domain in full, completed from reference TRBV18 and TRBJ2-7, reads NAGVMQNPRHLVRRRGQEARLRCSPMKGHSHVYWYRQLPEEGLKFMVYLQKENIIDESGMPKERFSAEFPKEGPSILRIQQVVRGDSAAYFCASSPVAGVGDEQYFGPGTRLTVT.

The chain uses TRBV12-3 or TRBV12-4 and TRBJ2-2; no firm D call. V shed 5 bases and J shed 5 bases, with 9 bases lying between them. The CDR3 covers 13 residues. CDR3: CASSLTPTGELFF. CDR3 sequence (DNA): TGTGCCAGCAGTCTTACACCTACCGGGGAGCTGTTTTTT.

This clonotype turned up a few times. The V gene is TRBV5-1, the J gene TRBJ1-1, with 7 bases lining up with TRBD1. Germline V gene lookup returns CDR1 SGHRS and CDR2 YFSETQ. Trimming removed 4 bases from V and 1 base from J; junction bases left unmatched: 7. This CDR3 has 15 residues. The DNA of the CDR3 is TGCGCCAGCAGCCAGGCCCAGGGGGGGAACACTGAAGCTTTCTTT. Protein product: CASSQAQGGNTEAFF. Based on the CDR3 plus reference TRBV5-1 and TRBJ1-1, the full variable domain is KAGVTQTPRYLIKTRGQQVTLSCSPISGHRSVSWYQQTPGQGLQFLFEYFSETQRNKGNFPGRFSGRQFSNSRSEMNVSTLELGDSALYLCASSQAQGGNTEAFFGQGTRLTVV.